The 19 T cell receptor beta chains below come from one sample, sequenced in a study of cytomegalovirus exposure and HLA in healthy donors. PCR involved 60 Vbeta and 13 Jbeta primers. Using immunoSEQ multiplex PCR, the repertoire was profiled, and TCRdb retains in-frame clones only, with some absent. The sample totals 110,000 to 150,000 clones; its top ten clones hold around 0.96%. Material for sequencing was PBMCs. The receptors here all came from a male donor in good health and CMV-seronegative.

The rearrangement uses TRBV6-5 and TRBJ1-2, with 8 bases aligning to TRBD1. The V gene's germline CDR1 is MNHEY and CDR2 SVGAGI. This CDR3 spans 12 amino acids. The J segment lost 8 bases and the V segment lost 7 bases, leaving 6 bases of the junction unmatched. This CDR3 is CASNGQGYGYTF. The DNA for the CDR3 is TGTGCCAGCAATGGACAGGGTTACGGCTACACCTTC.

The V call is TRBV29-1, the J call TRBJ2-7; 10 bases are shared with TRBD1. Germline V gives CDR1 SQVTM, CDR2 ANQGSEA. The ends lost 5 bases at V and 6 bases at J; junction bases unmatched: 10. The CDR3 contains 14 residues. CDR3 residues: CSVRDRGRVAEQYF. As DNA, the CDR3 is TGCAGCGTTAGGGACAGGGGTAGGGTAGCCGAGCAGTACTTC.

V and J are TRBV7-2 and TRBJ2-7; the match to TRBD2 covers 10 bases. There are 16 residues in the CDR3. Germline trimming cut 0 bases from V and 2 bases from J; bases unmatched to any gene: 4. Germline-derived CDR1 and CDR2 are SGHTA and FQGNSA. CDR3 sequence (DNA): TGTGCCAGCAGCTTAGCGAGCCTAGCGGGGGCCTACGAGCAGTACTTC. It is translated as CASSLASLAGAYEQYF. The variable domain in full, with the rest retrieved from reference TRBV7-2 and TRBJ2-7, is GAGVSQSPSNKVTEKGKDVELRCDPISGHTALYWYRQSLGQGLEFLIYFQGNSAPDKSGLPSDRFSAERTGGSVSTLTIQRTQQEDSAVYLCASSLASLAGAYEQYFGPGTRLTVT.

The rearrangement uses TRBV5-1 and TRBJ1-1, with TRBD1 as a possible D gene (6 bases). CDR3 size: 13 residues. Germline lookup yields CDR1 SGHRS and CDR2 YFSETQ. V lost 6 bases and J 0 bases, leaving 9 bases between the germline ends. CDR3 coding DNA: TGCGCCAGCATTGGGGACATGAACACTGAAGCTTTCTTT. The encoded protein is CASIGDMNTEAFF.

In the case of this clone: One end of the junction does not line up with germline, which may come from a read error. V is TRBV29-1 and J is TRBJ1-2; a possible D gene is TRBD1 (6 bases). Germline-derived CDR1 and CDR2 are SQVTM and ANQGSEA. This CDR3 is built from 12 residues. CDR3 bases: TGCAGCGTTGAGAGGGACGACAGGCGACTTTCCTTC. Encoded protein: CSVERDDRRLSF.

The chain joins TRBV19 to TRBJ2-7; tentative D call: TRBD1 (7 bases). The CDR3 is 15 amino acids. Per the germline V gene, CDR1 is LNHDA and CDR2 is SQIVND (reference sequence). With 2 bases removed from V and 6 bases from J, the gap between germline ends came to 17 bases. The DNA of the CDR3 is TGTGCCAGTAGTATAATAGGAGGGGGCGAGTCCGAGCAGTACTTC. This codes for CASSIIGGGESEQYF.

The chain couples TRBV9 to TRBJ1-4, with 9 bases matching TRBD1. J gave up 13 bases and V 0 bases, and 4 bases lay outside the gene matches. The CDR3 spans 13 residues. The germline gives CDR1 SGDLS, CDR2 YYNGEE. The CDR3 coding sequence is TGTGCCAGCAGCGTAGTACAGGGGGCAAGACTGTTTTTT. Protein sequence: CASSVVQGARLFF.

The chain uses TRBV5-1 and TRBJ1-1; a possible D gene is TRBD1 (5 bases). Trimming shortened V by 2 bases and J by 4 bases, and 9 bases separated the two germline ends. The CDR3 contains 13 residues. From germline, CDR1 is SGHRS and CDR2 YFSETQ. CDR3 amino acids: CASSFLGVTEAFF. DNA for the CDR3: TGCGCCAGCAGCTTTTTAGGGGTCACTGAAGCTTTCTTT.

V gene TRBV19 combines with J gene TRBJ2-2; 10 positions agree with TRBD2. CDR1 is LNHDA, CDR2 SQIVND, per germline (reference sequence). The CDR3 covers 17 residues. Trimming at V came to 4 bases and at J to 2 bases, leaving 7 bases not matched to a gene. The CDR3 DNA reads TGTGCCAGTAGTAAAAAAAGCGGGGGGGCCAACACCGGGGAGCTGTTTTTT. Amino acids: CASSKKSGGANTGELFF.

This rearrangement joins TRBV29-1 to TRBJ2-5; perhaps TRBD1 as D (5 bases). The CDR3 contains 11 residues. V was pared by 6 bases and J by 4 bases, with 9 bases between. CDR1 is SQVTM, CDR2 ANQGSEA, per germline. CDR3 sequence: CSVGDRETQYF. The CDR3 region has the DNA TGCAGCGTAGGAGACAGAGAGACCCAGTACTTC.

The chain carries TRBV19 and TRBJ2-6, with D possibly TRBD1 on 7 matching bases. This CDR3 has 17 residues. CDR1 and CDR2 (germline): LNHDA, SQIVND (reference sequence). V was trimmed by 3 bases and J by 1 base, leaving 13 bases between them. The CDR3 DNA follows: TGTGCCAGTAGTATTGGCAGGGGGGCGTCTGGGGCCAACGTCCTGACTTTC. This gives the protein CASSIGRGASGANVLTF.

The chain links TRBV19 to TRBJ1-2; tentatively, D is TRBD1 (6 bases). The CDR3 is 13 residues long. Germline V gene data show CDR1 as LNHDA and CDR2 as SQIVND (reference sequence). The V end was cut by 6 bases, the J end by 3 bases, with 11 bases between. The CDR3 DNA is TGTGCCAGTAGGATACAGGGCGACTATGGCTACACCTTC. Protein product: CASRIQGDYGYTF.

The V call is TRBV5-1, the J call TRBJ2-7; no clear D gene. Germline V gene sequence: CDR1 SGHRS, CDR2 YFSETQ. This CDR3 contains 13 residues. The V end was cut by 4 bases, the J end by 2 bases, with 10 bases between. CDR3 loop: CASSRDNAYEQYF. The CDR3 DNA reads as TGCGCCAGCAGCCGAGACAATGCCTACGAGCAGTACTTC.

A remark on this clone: This specimen includes other DNA sequences encoding the same CDR3. The chain carries TRBV29-1 and TRBJ2-7, with D possibly TRBD1 on 6 matching bases. Germline loops: CDR1 SQVTM, CDR2 ANQGSEA. This CDR3 region has 11 residues. Trimming pared 4 bases from V and 3 bases from J, leaving 7 bases between. The DNA for the CDR3 is TGCAGCGTTGCACAGGGCTACGAGCAGTACTTC. It yields the protein CSVAQGYEQYF.

The J gene is TRBJ2-7, the V gene TRBV5-6; 7 bases are a match to TRBD1. This CDR3 spans 13 amino acids. Trimming removed 4 bases from V and 3 bases from J; junction bases left unmatched: 4. The germline V gene has CDR1 SGHDT and CDR2 YYEEEE. For the CDR3, the DNA is TGTGCCAGCAGCCTCGGACAGGACTACGAGCAGTACTTC. It encodes CASSLGQDYEQYF.

The genes are TRBV30 and TRBJ1-4; D uncertain. CDR3 size: 13 residues. With 3 bases removed from V and 8 bases from J, the gap between germline ends came to 13 bases. In germline, CDR1 is GTSNPN, CDR2 SVGIG (reference sequence). The CDR3 DNA reads TGTGCCTGGAGGTGGAGGGAAGTCGAAAAACTGTTTTTT. The encoded protein is CAWRWREVEKLFF.

V and J are TRBV30 and TRBJ1-5, with D perhaps TRBD1 (5 bases). The germline gives CDR1 GTSNPN, CDR2 SVGIG (reference sequence). V was shortened by 5 bases and J by 7 bases, with 12 bases between the two germline ends. This CDR3 is built from 12 residues. In DNA form, the CDR3 reads TGTGCCTGGGCCCAGGGCAGCCAGCCCCAGCATTTT. Translation gives CAWAQGSQPQHF.

The V and J genes are TRBV15 and TRBJ1-1; D is possibly TRBD1 (6 bases). V gave up 5 bases and J gave up 0 bases, with 10 bases separating them. This CDR3 comprises 14 residues. The germline gives CDR1 LNHNV, CDR2 YYDKDF (reference sequence). CDR3 sequence: CATSEQGMNTEAFF. The CDR3 nucleotides read TGTGCCACCAGCGAACAGGGAATGAACACTGAAGCTTTCTTT. Looking up the rest from reference TRBV15 and TRBJ1-1 gives the full variable domain: DAMVIQNPRYQVTQFGKPVTLSCSQTLNHNVMYWYQQKSSQAPKLLFHYYDKDFNNEADTPDNFQSRRPNTSFCFLDIRSPGLGDTAMYLCATSEQGMNTEAFFGQGTRLTVV.

The chain uses TRBV19 and TRBJ1-2, with D unresolved. There are 13 residues in the CDR3. V gave up 4 bases and J gave up 3 bases, with 9 bases separating them. The germline gives CDR1 LNHDA, CDR2 SQIVND (reference sequence). The CDR3 region is CASSSGDYYGYTF. As DNA, the CDR3 is TGTGCCAGTAGTAGCGGTGATTACTATGGCTACACCTTC.